A single TCR beta chain is shown here with its context. This table comes from immunoSEQ multiplex PCR, and its TCRdb copy is limited to in-frame clones, with some not included. The table includes 150,000 to 200,000 clones, 88% detected once. The data stem from a study of blood T cell repertoires in COVID-19. CDR1 and CDR2 (germline): LNHDA, SQIVND (reference sequence). This CDR3 comprises 14 residues. V was shortened by 5 bases and J by 4 bases, with 13 bases between the two germline ends. The clonotype originates from a woman under 40 with acute or convalescent COVID-19. This sequence joins TRBV19 and TRBJ2-3; tentative D call: TRBD1 (6 bases). The material sequenced was peripheral blood. The CDR3 spells CASSRAGDADTQYF. In DNA, the CDR3 is TGTGCCAGTAGTCGGGCAGGGGATGCAGATACGCAGTATTTT. The complete variable domain, with remaining parts taken from reference TRBV19 and TRBJ2-3, reads DGGITQSPKYLFRKEGQNVTLSCEQNLNHDAMYWYRQDPGQGLRLIYYSQIVNDFQKGDIAEGYSVSREKKESFPLTVTSAQKNPTAFYLCASSRAGDADTQYFGPGTRLTVL.